The T cell receptor (beta chain) under discussion was sequenced for a study of vaccination and CD4 T cells after COVID-19. Cultured CD4+ T-cell DNA underwent Oncomine TCR Beta short-read sequencing. TCRdb reprocessed the PCR reads with MiXCR, giving one entry per CDR3 protein. This table has approximately 14,000 distinct CDR3 sequences, about 55% appearing once. Remarks on this clonotype: The antigen is unknown.

The CDR3 extends over 16 amino acids. The J segment lost 0 bases and the V segment lost 4 bases, leaving 8 bases of the junction unmatched. The germline CDR1 and CDR2 sequences are SGHNT and YYREEE (reference sequence). Study outcomes and limitations: For convalescent patients, 304 of the 307 vaccine-specific clones analyzed were classified as spike mono-reactive.

The treatment denotes: roughly 11-day PBMC culture with coronavirus spike peptide pools or control peptides (ViraFEST assay). Via ViraFEST, peptide pools expanded antigen-specific T cells before TCR sequencing. The receptor was isolated from a human donor who had recovered from COVID-19. The chain carries TRBV5-4 and TRBJ1-1, with 8 bases that match TRBD1. The specimen comprised CD4+ T cells from blood, cultured in vitro, sampled before SARS-CoV-2 vaccination. CDR3 sequence: CASSPDRGGLNTEAFF. Here the CDR3 DNA reads TGTGCCAGCAGCCCCGACAGGGGAGGCTTGAACACTGAAGCTTTCTTT.